The text below deals with one T cell receptor beta chain. Its antigen is currently unknown. Execution of the assay was at deep level. The assay was immunoSEQ multiplex PCR, and TCRdb's table has in-frame clones only and misses some. The sample lists some 500,000 clones; 65% to 80% were seen once. The CDR3 sequence is 13 residues long. Trimming cost V 1 base and J 3 bases, with 7 bases left between them. Germline CDR1 SGHRS, CDR2 YFSETQ. These data originate in a study of shared clonotypes between healthy human individuals. Findings and limits, study-wide: Investigators collected only blood, and repertoires in tissues likely differ.

The rearrangement links TRBV5-1 to TRBJ1-1, with D possibly TRBD1 on 5 matching bases. What was sequenced was PBMCs. This TCR was recovered from a woman between 40 and 55 years old in good health. Some clones in this sample may be carry-over from other donors' samples. CDR3 amino acids: CASSLRGYTEAFF. The DNA for the CDR3 is TGCGCCAGCAGCTTGCGGGGGTACACTGAAGCTTTCTTT.